The 9 T cell receptor beta chains below come from one sample, sequenced in a study of T-cell reconstitution after alpha-beta-depleted transplantation in children. During its preparation, the TCRbeta library received unique molecular identifiers. TCRdb called the PCR reads again in MiXCR, with one record for every CDR3 protein. The data hold 500,000 to 750,000 distinct CDR3 sequences, with over 10% observed a single time. The specimen comprised PBMCs, mostly from graft donor cells, sampled 360 days after TCRalphabeta/CD19-depleted stem cell transplant. All receptors derive from a male patient aged 10 to 17 who had a stem cell transplant for acute myeloid leukemia, so the T cells may come from the graft donor.

The J gene is TRBJ2-7, the V gene TRBV2; D is ambiguous. Germline V CDR1 and CDR2: SNHLY, FYNNEI. The CDR3 covers 13 residues. Trimming left V 7 bases short and J 5 bases short, with 15 bases between. CDR3 residues: CASIPLGWNEQYF. CDR3 nucleotide sequence: TGTGCCAGCATACCCCTCGGGTGGAACGAGCAGTACTTC.

The chain carries TRBV28 and TRBJ2-6, with 7 bases identical to TRBD1. The germline gives CDR1 MDHEN, CDR2 SYDVKM. This CDR3 is 17 amino acids long. The V segment lost 1 base and the J segment 3 bases; nucleotides outside the gene matches: 6. The chain's CDR3 is CASSLSQGVVGANVLTF. CDR3 nucleotides: TGTGCCAGCAGTTTATCGCAGGGGGTGGTTGGGGCCAACGTCCTGACTTTC.

This clonotype was detected only a few times. The genes are TRBV14 and TRBJ2-3; no reliable D call. The germline V gene encodes CDR1 SGHDN and CDR2 FVKESK. Trimming took off 5 bases at V and 0 bases at J, with 12 bases between the two ends. The CDR3 extends over 15 amino acids. The CDR3 coding sequence is TGTGCCAGCAGCAGGTCCCTTTCTAGCACAGATACGCAGTATTTT. As protein: CASSRSLSSTDTQYF.

In its sample, this clonotype was seen many times. The chain couples TRBV29-1 to TRBJ2-7; D remains ambiguous. CDR3 size: 10 residues. The V gene's germline CDR1 is SQVTM and CDR2 ANQGSEA. V gave up 3 bases and J gave up 8 bases, with 8 bases separating them. In DNA, the CDR3 is TGCAGCGTTGATTTAGTAAAGCAGTACTTC. It translates to CSVDLVKQYF.

This clonotype has only a few counts. CDR3 DNA: TGTGCCAGCAGGAGGGCCACCGGGGAGCTGTTTTTT. Its protein product is CASRRATGELFF. The chain joins TRBV6-6 to TRBJ2-2; perhaps TRBD2 as D (5 bases). With 6 bases removed from V and 4 bases from J, the gap between germline ends came to 6 bases. The CDR3 extends over 12 amino acids. Looked up from germline, CDR1 is MNHNY and CDR2 is SVGAGI (reference sequence).

This clonotype was observed at least ten times. The gene calls are TRBV15 and TRBJ2-7; D possibly corresponds to TRBD2 (7 bases). CDR3 length: 14 residues. The germline gives CDR1 LNHNV, CDR2 YYDKDF (reference sequence). V lost 1 base and J lost 4, with 11 bases in between. CDR3 nucleotide sequence: TGTGCCACCAGCAGAGTGGGGGGGCGGTACGAGCAGTACTTC. Its translation is CATSRVGGRYEQYF.

The chain recombines TRBV20-1 with TRBJ2-1; D may be TRBD2 (6 bases). Trimming took 0 bases from V and 2 from J, leaving 14 bases between them. The CDR3 length is 16 residues. Germline V gives CDR1 DFQATT, CDR2 SNEGSKA (reference sequence). CDR3 amino acids: CSARDNVGGTYNEQFF. The DNA of the CDR3 is TGCAGTGCTAGAGATAATGTTGGAGGGACCTACAATGAGCAGTTCTTC.

This clonotype occurred a few times. The V call is TRBV12-3 or TRBV12-4, the J call TRBJ2-7, with 11 bases lining up with TRBD2. The CDR3 is 16 residues long. Losses at the gene ends were 6 bases for V and 2 bases for J; bases not matched to a gene: 9. The CDR3 DNA reads as TGTGCCAGCAGCCGACTGGGACTAGCGGCAACCTACGAGCAGTACTTC. Protein: CASSRLGLAATYEQYF.

This clonotype was seen more than once but under ten times. The chain recombines TRBV30 with TRBJ2-1; D tentatively fits TRBD1 or TRBD2 (5 bases each). The CDR3 spans 14 residues. The V gene lost 3 bases and the J gene lost 6 bases, with 15 bases spanning the gap. Germline loops: CDR1 GTSNPN, CDR2 SVGIG (reference sequence). The CDR3 bases are TGTGCCTGGAGCCCGAGAACTAGGGGCAATGAGCAGTTCTTC. Translated, it gives CAWSPRTRGNEQFF.